This T cell receptor beta chain was profiled in a study of blood T cell repertoires in COVID-19 (dated by TCRdb to 2018 to 2021). With regard to the full study: The collaborator samples originated in the United States, Italy and Spain and spanned the acute and convalescent phases of COVID-19. The material from the prospective study consisted of cDNA or gDNA derived from T cells, B-cell-depleted T cells, or PBMCs. The dataset comprised deeply sampled blood TCRbeta repertoires from subjects exposed to, actively infected with, or recovered from COVID-19. The repertoires were released in a freely available public database meant as a resource for research on the immune response to SARS-CoV-2. The samples were drawn from the first 160 participants of the ongoing ImmuneRACE study and from roughly 1,300 subjects provided by 6 global collaborators. Sample metadata almost always included a de-identified subject ID, COVID-19 status, age in years and sex. HLA class I and class II types, where available, came from metadata supplied by the sample provider rather than from assay-based typing. What the authors observed across the whole study: The quantity of clinical and demographic metadata differed by source and by participant and was supplied without curation.

The CDR3 runs 15 amino acids, cysteine and phenylalanine included. The kept DNA is CDR3 alone, 45 bases in frame from the first base. The CDR1 and CDR2 encoded by the germline V gene (reference sequence) are LGHDT and YNNKEL. Germline trimming amounts to 1 base on V and 7 bases on J, with 5 as the count of junction bases outside the gene matches. In the case of this clone: It lacks a known antigen. Qualities for individual bases were not recorded, and no much larger clone is one base off.

Each collaborating institution followed its own protocols to collect whole blood in K2EDTA tubes. For TCRbeta analysis, collaborators shipped samples in one of three forms: frozen whole blood, isolated PBMCs, or DNA extracted from either of those sample types. TCRbeta CDR3 regions were amplified from genomic DNA using the immunoSEQ Assay, a bias-controlled multiplex PCR. In the original analysis: Nucleated cell counts per sample were estimated from amplification of reference gene primers within the assay. Sequence reads were collapsed and filtered to measure the absolute abundance of every unique TCRbeta CDR3 rearrangement. For each sample, productive Simpson clonality was calculated as the square root of Simpson's diversity index over productive rearrangements. TCRdb provides this immuneACCESS table in a form limited to in-frame rearrangements. Some clones are lacking; in checked studies, under half of them reflect an unresolved V gene, and why the rest are absent is not known. The V and J calls and the clone size are those of that table, but D and trimming were determined from the DNA. This sample lists about 240,000 clones; 75% to 85% were detected once. Less than 6.5% of the sample is held by the ten biggest clonotypes.

This TCR came from a human donor in a cohort sampled during active COVID-19. The sequencing input was peripheral blood. The receptor chain draws on TRBV3-1 (or the pseudogene TRBV3-2) and TRBJ2-7; 12 middle bases align to TRBD2. The nucleotide sequence reads TGTGCCAGCAGCCAAGCTAGCGGGAGGGCGGGGGAGCAGTACTTC. This is translated as CASSQASGRAGEQYF.